These T cell receptor beta chains were read from a single sample in a study of T-cell reconstitution after alpha-beta-depleted transplantation in children. TCRdb passed the PCR reads through MiXCR, listing each CDR3 protein once. The sample holds around 190,000 distinct CDR3 sequences, about 7% seen once. Sequences were derived from PBMCs, sampled before TCRalphabeta/CD19-depleted stem cell transplant. The receptor source for this set is a boy aged 2 to 10 with acute lymphoblastic leukemia, due to receive a stem cell transplant. Both conserved end residues are part of each CDR3. The D gene is left open where the match is weak. Clone size is not always given. Where it is, it says once, few, many or a class for expanded clones.

size	V	D	J	DNA	CDR3
many	TRBV5-6	-	TRBJ1-5	TGTGCCAGCAGCTTGAAACAGTTCAATCAGCCCCAGCATTTT	CASSLKQFNQPQHF
few	TRBV18	-	TRBJ1-5	TGTGCCAGCTCGGGGCCACAGGGAGTTAGCAATCAGCCCCAGCATTTT	CASSGPQGVSNQPQHF
medium-sized	TRBV10-2	-	TRBJ1-1	TGCGCCAGCAGTGGTGGGGAGGTGCATGTCACTGAAGCTTTCTTT	CASSGGEVHVTEAFF
many	TRBV4-2	-	TRBJ1-2	TGTGCCAGCAGCCAAGCCAACGGAAAGGGGGACTATGGCTACACCTTC	CASSQANGKGDYGYTF
-	TRBV7-2	-	TRBJ2-1	TGTGCCAGCAGCCCCCGTATTTCTCAGGGGGAGCAGTTCTTC	CASSPRISQGEQFF
many	TRBV27	-	TRBJ1-1	TGTGCCAGCAGTTTAGGGGTTGGAGGGAACACTGAAGCTTTCTTT	CASSLGVGGNTEAFF
many	TRBV11-2	-	TRBJ2-3	TGTGCCAGCAGCTTTAGGGGGAGGGCCCCTCCAGATACGCAGTATTTT	CASSFRGRAPPDTQYF
few	TRBV12-3/TRBV12-4	-	TRBJ2-3	TGTGCCAGCAGCCACGCTCACACAGATACGCAGTATTTT	CASSHAHTDTQYF
few	TRBV27	TRBD1	TRBJ1-2	TGTGCCAGCAGCCTCGTCCCGGGACAGGCTAGGGTGGGAGGCTACACCTTC	CASSLVPGQARVGGYTF
-	TRBV12-3/TRBV12-4	-	TRBJ1-6	TGTGCCAGCAGTTTTTCAACAGGGAATTCACCCCTCCACTTT	CASSFSTGNSPLHF
many	TRBV25-1	TRBD1	TRBJ1-1	TGTGCCAGCAGTGAAGGCAGGACAGGGGGGAATGAAGCTTTCTTT	CASSEGRTGGNEAFF
few	TRBV7-9	-	TRBJ1-4	TGTGCCAGCAGCTTTGGTGGGAACCCAGGAAATGAAAAACTGTTTTTT	CASSFGGNPGNEKLFF
few	TRBV10-3	-	TRBJ2-2	TGTGCCATCATGGGCGGGGAGCTGTTTTTT	CAIMGGELFF
many	TRBV28	-	TRBJ1-1	TGTGCCAGCAGTTTATGGGGGGGGCAAACTGAAGCTTTCTTT	CASSLWGGQTEAFF
-	TRBV28	TRBD2	TRBJ2-1	TGTGCCAGCAGTCCTCCTTTTTCGCGGGGGGGGGACAATGAGCAGTTCTTC	CASSPPFSRGGDNEQFF
many	TRBV28	TRBD1	TRBJ1-5	TGTGCCAGCAGTTCGGACAGGGCATACAATCAGCCCCAGCATTTT	CASSSDRAYNQPQHF
-	TRBV21-1	-	TRBJ1-1	TGTGCCAGCAGCAAAAGAAAGAGACAGGGCAAAGCTTTCTTT	CASSKRKRQGKAFF
-	TRBV2	-	TRBJ1-4	TGTGCCAGCAGTCTCTCGGGAGGGCAAGAAAAACTGTTTTTT	CASSLSGGQEKLFF